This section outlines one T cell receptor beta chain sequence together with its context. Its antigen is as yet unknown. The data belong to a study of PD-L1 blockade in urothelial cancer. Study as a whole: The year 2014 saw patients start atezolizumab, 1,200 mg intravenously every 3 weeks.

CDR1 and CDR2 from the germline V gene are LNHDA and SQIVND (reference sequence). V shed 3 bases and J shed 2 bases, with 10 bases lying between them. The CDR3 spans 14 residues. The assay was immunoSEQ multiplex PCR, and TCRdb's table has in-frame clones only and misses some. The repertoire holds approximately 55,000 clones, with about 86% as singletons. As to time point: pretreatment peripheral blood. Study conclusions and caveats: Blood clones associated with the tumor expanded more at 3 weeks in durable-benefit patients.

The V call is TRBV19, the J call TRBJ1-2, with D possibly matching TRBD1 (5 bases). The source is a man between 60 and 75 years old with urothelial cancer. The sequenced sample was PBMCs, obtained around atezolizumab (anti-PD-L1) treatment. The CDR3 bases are TGTGCCAGTAGTATGATGCAGGGCAACTATGGCTACACCTTC. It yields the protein CASSMMQGNYGYTF.